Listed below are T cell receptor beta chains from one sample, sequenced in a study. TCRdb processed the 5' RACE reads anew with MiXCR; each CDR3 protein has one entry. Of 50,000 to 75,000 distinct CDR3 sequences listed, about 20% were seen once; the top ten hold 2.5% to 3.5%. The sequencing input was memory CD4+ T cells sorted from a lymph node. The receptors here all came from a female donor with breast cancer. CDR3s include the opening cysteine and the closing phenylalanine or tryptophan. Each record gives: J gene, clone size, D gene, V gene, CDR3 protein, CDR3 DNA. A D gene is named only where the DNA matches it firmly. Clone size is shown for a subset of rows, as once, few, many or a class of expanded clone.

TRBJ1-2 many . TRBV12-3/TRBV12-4 CASSPYGPQPSYTF TGTGCCAGCAGCCCTTACGGGCCACAGCCTTCCTACACCTTC
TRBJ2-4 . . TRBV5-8 CASSRPLSGPKNIQYF TGTGCCAGCAGCCGACCCCTCTCGGGCCCCAAAAACATTCAGTACTTC
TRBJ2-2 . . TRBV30 CAWSGRANTGELFF TGTGCCTGGAGTGGTCGGGCGAACACCGGGGAGCTGTTTTTT
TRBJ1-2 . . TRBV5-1 CASSPTENYGYTF TGCGCCAGCAGCCCGACAGAAAACTATGGCTACACCTTC
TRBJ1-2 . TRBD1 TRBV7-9 CASSATGAYYGYTF TGTGCCAGCAGCGCCACAGGGGCCTACTATGGCTACACCTTC
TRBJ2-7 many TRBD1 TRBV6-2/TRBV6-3 CASSQRMGQGRTYEQYF TGTGCCAGCAGTCAGCGGATGGGACAGGGACGAACCTACGAGCAGTACTTC
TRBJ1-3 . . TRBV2 CASKPDNSGNTIYF TGTGCCAGCAAACCTGATAATTCTGGAAACACCATATATTTT
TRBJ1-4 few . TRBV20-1 CSARPGRSGEKLFF TGCAGTGCGCGCCCTGGCAGGAGTGGTGAAAAACTGTTTTTT
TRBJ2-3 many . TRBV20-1 CSAPPQGRSDTQYF TGCAGTGCTCCCCCCCAGGGACGTTCAGATACGCAGTATTTT
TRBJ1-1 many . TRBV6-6 CASSYRQPLMNTEAFF TGTGCCAGCAGTTACCGACAGCCTCTCATGAACACTGAAGCTTTCTTT
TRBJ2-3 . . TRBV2 CASRKIDTQYF TGTGCCAGCAGAAAAATAGATACGCAGTATTTT
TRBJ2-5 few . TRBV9 CASSVGAGGTQETQYF TGTGCCAGCAGCGTAGGGGCCGGTGGGACCCAAGAGACCCAGTACTTC
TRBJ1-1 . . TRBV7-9 CASSQRSNRAKTEAFF TGTGCCAGCAGCCAGCGAAGTAACAGGGCAAAAACTGAAGCTTTCTTT
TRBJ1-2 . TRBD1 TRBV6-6 CAIQTGDHGYTF TGTGCCATTCAAACAGGGGATCATGGCTACACCTTC
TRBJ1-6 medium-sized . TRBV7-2 CASSLFPGAGMPLHF TGTGCCAGCAGCTTATTTCCGGGAGCAGGGATGCCCCTCCACTTT
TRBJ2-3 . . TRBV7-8 CASSFDRDTQYF TGTGCCAGCAGCTTTGATAGGGATACGCAGTATTTT
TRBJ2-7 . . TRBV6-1 CASSVGGGIYEQCF .
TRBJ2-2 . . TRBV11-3 CASRKGPNTGELFF TGTGCCAGCCGAAAGGGCCCGAACACCGGGGAGCTGTTTTTT
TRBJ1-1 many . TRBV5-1 CASTFLPGRGTEAFF TGCGCCAGCACCTTCCTACCGGGCCGGGGCACTGAAGCTTTCTTT
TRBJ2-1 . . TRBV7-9 CASSLRDNEQFF TGTGCCAGCAGCTTACGAGACAATGAGCAGTTCTTC
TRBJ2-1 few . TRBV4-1 CASSQDGAEEQFF TGCGCCAGCAGCCAAGATGGGGCTGAGGAGCAGTTCTTC
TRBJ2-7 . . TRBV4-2 CASSQDRGPYEQYF TGTGCCAGCAGCCAGGATAGGGGACCCTACGAGCAGTACTTC
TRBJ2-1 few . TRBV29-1 CSVSWSSYNEQFF TGCAGCGTCAGCTGGAGTTCCTACAATGAGCAGTTCTTC
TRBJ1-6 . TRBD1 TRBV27 CASSSGQGAHRNSPLHF TGTGCCAGCAGTTCAGGACAGGGGGCGCATCGGAATTCACCCCTCCACTTT
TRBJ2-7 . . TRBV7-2 CASSLGQSVYEQYF TGTGCCAGCAGCTTAGGACAGAGTGTCTACGAGCAGTACTTC
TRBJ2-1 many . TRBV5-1 CASSPGTGNEQFF TGCGCCAGCAGCCCAGGGACCGGCAATGAGCAGTTCTTC
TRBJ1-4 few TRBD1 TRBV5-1 CASTPTGTGDEKLFF TGCGCCAGCACGCCGACCGGGACAGGGGATGAAAAACTGTTTTTT
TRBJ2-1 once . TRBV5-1 CASSSQAGSHEQFF TGCGCCAGCAGCTCCCAGGCAGGGAGCCATGAGCAGTTCTTC
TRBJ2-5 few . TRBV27 CATGEFGETQYF TGTGCCACCGGGGAGTTCGGGGAGACCCAGTACTTC
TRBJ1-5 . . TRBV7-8 CASSDDRSNQPQHF TGTGCCAGCAGCGATGACAGGTCCAATCAGCCCCAGCATTTT
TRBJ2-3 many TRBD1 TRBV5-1 CASSSDYRGDTQYF TGCGCCAGCAGCTCGGATTACAGGGGAGATACGCAGTATTTT
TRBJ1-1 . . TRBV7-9 CASSSEDMGIWWDTEAFF TGTGCCAGCAGCTCCGAAGATATGGGCATATGGTGGGACACTGAAGCTTTCTTT
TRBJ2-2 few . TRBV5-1 CASSFKGGVAGELFF TGCGCCAGCAGCTTCAAGGGGGGCGTCGCCGGGGAGCTGTTTTTT
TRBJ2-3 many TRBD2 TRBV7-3 CASSPTSVRTDTQYF TGTGCCAGCAGCCCGACTAGCGTTCGCACAGATACGCAGTATTTT
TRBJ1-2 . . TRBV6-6 CASSTLWRGEGYTF TGTGCCAGCAGTACACTTTGGAGGGGCGAGGGCTACACCTTC
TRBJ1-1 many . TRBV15 CATSRDVVGEAFF TGTGCCACCAGCAGAGATGTTGTCGGTGAAGCTTTCTTT
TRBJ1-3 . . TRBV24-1 CATSGGSGGNTIYF TGTGCCACCAGTGGAGGGAGCGGTGGAAACACCATATATTTT
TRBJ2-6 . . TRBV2 CASSGLTGANVLTF TGTGCCAGCTCCGGACTAACTGGGGCCAACGTCCTGACTTTC
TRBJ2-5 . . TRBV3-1 CASSQLGGEMRNQYF TGTGCCAGCAGCCAACTTGGAGGGGAGATGCGGAACCAGTACTTC
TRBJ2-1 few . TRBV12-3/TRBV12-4 CASSFLVEQFF TGTGCCAGCAGTTTCTTGGTTGAGCAGTTCTTC
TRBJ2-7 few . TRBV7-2 CASSLGKGSSEQYF TGTGCCAGCAGCTTAGGGAAGGGGTCCTCCGAGCAGTACTTC
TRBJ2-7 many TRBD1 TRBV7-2 CASSYAQGRGTYEQYF TGTGCCAGCAGTTATGCACAGGGGAGAGGAACCTACGAGCAGTACTTC
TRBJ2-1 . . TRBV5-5 CASAYGELALFF TGTGCCAGCGCGTACGGTGAGCTAGCTCTGTTCTTC
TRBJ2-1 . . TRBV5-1 CASSASIDRPGLEQFF TGCGCCAGCAGCGCCTCGATTGACAGGCCGGGACTGGAGCAGTTCTTC
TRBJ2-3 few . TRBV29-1 CSVEVTVGDTQYF TGCAGCGTTGAGGTGACGGTGGGAGATACGCAGTATTTT